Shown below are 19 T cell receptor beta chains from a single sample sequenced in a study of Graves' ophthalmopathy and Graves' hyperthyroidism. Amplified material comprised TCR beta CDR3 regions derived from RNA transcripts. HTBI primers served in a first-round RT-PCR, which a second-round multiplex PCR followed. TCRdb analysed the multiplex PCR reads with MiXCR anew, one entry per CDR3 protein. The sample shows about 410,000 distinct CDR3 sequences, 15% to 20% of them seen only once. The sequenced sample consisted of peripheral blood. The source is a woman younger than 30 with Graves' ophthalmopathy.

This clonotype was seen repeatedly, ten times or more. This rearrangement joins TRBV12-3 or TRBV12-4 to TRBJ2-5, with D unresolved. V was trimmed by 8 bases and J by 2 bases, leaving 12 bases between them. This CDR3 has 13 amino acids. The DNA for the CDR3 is TGTGCCAGCCAAGTCACAGAACAAGAGACCCAGTACTTC. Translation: CASQVTEQETQYF.

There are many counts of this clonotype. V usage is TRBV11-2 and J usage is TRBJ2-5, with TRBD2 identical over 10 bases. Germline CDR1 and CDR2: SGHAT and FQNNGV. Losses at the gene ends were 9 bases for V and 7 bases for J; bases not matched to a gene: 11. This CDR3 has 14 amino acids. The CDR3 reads CASIAGGFPATQYF. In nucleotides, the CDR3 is TGTGCCAGTATAGCGGGGGGCTTTCCTGCGACCCAGTACTTC. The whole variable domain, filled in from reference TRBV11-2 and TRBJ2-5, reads EAGVAQSPRYKIIEKRQSVAFWCNPISGHATLYWYQQILGQGPKLLIQFQNNGVVDDSQLPKDRFSAERLKGVDSTLKIQPAKLEDSAVYLCASIAGGFPATQYFGPGTRLLVL.

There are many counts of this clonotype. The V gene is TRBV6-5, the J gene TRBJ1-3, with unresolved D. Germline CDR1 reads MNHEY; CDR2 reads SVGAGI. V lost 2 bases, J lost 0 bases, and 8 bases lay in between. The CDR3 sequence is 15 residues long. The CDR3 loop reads CASSYTELSGNTIYF. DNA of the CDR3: TGTGCCAGCAGTTACACGGAGCTCTCTGGAAACACCATATATTTT.

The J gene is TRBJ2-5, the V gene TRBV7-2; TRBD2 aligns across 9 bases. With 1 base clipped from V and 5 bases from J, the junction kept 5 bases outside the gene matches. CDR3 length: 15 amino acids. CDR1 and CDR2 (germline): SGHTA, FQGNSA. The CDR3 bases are TGTGCCAGCAGCTTAGTAGCGGGAGTGGCGGAGACCCAGTACTTC. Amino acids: CASSLVAGVAETQYF.

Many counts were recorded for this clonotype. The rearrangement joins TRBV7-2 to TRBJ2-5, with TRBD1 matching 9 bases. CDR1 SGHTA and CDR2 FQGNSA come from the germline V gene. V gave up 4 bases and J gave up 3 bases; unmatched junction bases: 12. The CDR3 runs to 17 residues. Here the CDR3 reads CASSWGQGWVPEETQYF. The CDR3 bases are TGTGCCAGCAGCTGGGGACAGGGATGGGTCCCAGAAGAGACCCAGTACTTC.

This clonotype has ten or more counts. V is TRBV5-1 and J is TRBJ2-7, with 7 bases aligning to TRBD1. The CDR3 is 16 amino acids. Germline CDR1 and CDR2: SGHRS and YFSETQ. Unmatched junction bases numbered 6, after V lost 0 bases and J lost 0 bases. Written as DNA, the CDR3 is TGCGCCAGCAGCTTGGGTGCTGCAGGGGGCTCCTACGAGCAGTACTTC. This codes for CASSLGAAGGSYEQYF.

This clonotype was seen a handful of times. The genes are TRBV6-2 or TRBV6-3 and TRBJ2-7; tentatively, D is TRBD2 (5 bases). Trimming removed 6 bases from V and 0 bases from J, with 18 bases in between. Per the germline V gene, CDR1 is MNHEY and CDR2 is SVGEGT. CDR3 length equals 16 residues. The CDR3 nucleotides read TGTGCCAGCAGCCACCCTGAGGGCAGTAGCTCCTACGAGCAGTACTTC. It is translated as CASSHPEGSSSYEQYF.

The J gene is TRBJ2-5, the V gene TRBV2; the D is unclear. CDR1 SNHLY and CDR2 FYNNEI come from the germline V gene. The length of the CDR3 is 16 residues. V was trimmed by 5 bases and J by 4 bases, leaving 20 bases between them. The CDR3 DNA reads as TGTGCCAGCAGTTCAACTAACCGGCCCTCGGGAGAGACCCAGTACTTC. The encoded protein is CASSSTNRPSGETQYF. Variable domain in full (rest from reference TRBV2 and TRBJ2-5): EPEVTQTPSHQVTQMGQEVILRCVPISNHLYFYWYRQILGQKVEFLVSFYNNEISEKSEIFDDQFSVERPDGSNFTLKIRSTKLEDSAMYFCASSSTNRPSGETQYFGPGTRLLVL.

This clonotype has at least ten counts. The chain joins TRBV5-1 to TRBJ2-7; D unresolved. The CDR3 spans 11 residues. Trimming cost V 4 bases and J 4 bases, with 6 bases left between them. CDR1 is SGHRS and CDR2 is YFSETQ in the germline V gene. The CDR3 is CASSQQYEQYF. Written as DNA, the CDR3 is TGCGCCAGCAGCCAGCAATACGAGCAGTACTTC. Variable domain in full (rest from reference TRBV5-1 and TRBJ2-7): KAGVTQTPRYLIKTRGQQVTLSCSPISGHRSVSWYQQTPGQGLQFLFEYFSETQRNKGNFPGRFSGRQFSNSRSEMNVSTLELGDSALYLCASSQQYEQYFGPGTRLTVT.

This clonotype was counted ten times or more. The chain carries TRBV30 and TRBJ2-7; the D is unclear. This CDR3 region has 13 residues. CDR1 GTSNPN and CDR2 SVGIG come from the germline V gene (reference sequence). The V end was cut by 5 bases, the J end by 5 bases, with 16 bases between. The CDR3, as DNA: TGTGCCTGGTCACGGGTCCCTGCCCACGAGCAGTACTTC. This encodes CAWSRVPAHEQYF.

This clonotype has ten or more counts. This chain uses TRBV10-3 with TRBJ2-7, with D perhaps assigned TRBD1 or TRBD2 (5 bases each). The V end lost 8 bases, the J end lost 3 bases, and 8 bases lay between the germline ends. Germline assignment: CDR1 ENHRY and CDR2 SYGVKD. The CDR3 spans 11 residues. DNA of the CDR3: TGTGCCATCGGGGGAGTCTACGAGCAGTACTTC. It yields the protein CAIGGVYEQYF.

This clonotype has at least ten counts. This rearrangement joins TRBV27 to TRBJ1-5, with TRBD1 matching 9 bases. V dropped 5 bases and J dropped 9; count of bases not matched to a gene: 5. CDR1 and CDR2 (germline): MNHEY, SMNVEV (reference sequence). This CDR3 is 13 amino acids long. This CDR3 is CASSPDRGWPQHF. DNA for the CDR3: TGTGCCAGCAGTCCTGACAGGGGGTGGCCCCAGCATTTT.

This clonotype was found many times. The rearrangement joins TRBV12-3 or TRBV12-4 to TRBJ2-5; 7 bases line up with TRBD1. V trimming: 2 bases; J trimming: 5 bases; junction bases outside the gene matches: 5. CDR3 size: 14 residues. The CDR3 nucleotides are TGTGCCAGCAGTTTACGACAGGGCGGGGAGACCCAGTACTTC. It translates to CASSLRQGGETQYF.

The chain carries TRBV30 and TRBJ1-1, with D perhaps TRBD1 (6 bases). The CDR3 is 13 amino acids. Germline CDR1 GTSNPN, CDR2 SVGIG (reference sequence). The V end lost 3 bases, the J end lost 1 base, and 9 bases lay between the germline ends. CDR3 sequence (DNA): TGTGCCTGGAGCCGACAGGCGAACACTGAAGCTTTCTTT. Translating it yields CAWSRQANTEAFF.

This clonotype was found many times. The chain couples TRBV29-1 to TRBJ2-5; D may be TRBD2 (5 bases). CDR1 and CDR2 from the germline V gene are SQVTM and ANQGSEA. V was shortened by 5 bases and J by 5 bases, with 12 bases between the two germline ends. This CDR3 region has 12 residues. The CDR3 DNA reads TGCAGCGTTCGGACCCCGGGGGAGACCCAGTACTTC. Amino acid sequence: CSVRTPGETQYF.

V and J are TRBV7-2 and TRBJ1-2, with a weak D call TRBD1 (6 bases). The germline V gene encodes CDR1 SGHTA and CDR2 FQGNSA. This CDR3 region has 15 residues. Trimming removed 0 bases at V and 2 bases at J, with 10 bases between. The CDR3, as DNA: TGTGCCAGCAGCTTAGCTAAGGGGGACAACTATGGCTACACCTTC. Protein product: CASSLAKGDNYGYTF.

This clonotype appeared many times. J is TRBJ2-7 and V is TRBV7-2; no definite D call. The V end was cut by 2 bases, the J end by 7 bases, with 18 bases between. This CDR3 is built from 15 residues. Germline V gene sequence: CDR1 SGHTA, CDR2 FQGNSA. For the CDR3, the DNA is TGTGCCAGCAGCTTAATGCGCGGAATAAATTGGGAGCAGTACTTC. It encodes CASSLMRGINWEQYF.

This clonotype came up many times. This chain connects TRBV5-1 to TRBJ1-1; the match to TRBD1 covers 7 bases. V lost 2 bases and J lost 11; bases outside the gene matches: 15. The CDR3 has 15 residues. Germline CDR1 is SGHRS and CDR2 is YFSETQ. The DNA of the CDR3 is TGCGCCAGCAGCTTCGTTGGGGAAAAGGGGGCCGGGGCTTTCTTT. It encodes CASSFVGEKGAGAFF.

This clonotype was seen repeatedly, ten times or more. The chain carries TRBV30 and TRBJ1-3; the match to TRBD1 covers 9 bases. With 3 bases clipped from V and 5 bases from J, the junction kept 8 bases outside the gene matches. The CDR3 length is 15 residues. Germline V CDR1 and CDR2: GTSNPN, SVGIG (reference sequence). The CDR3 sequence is CAWRDLTGGRNTIYF. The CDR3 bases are TGTGCCTGGAGGGACCTGACAGGGGGAAGAAACACCATATATTTT.